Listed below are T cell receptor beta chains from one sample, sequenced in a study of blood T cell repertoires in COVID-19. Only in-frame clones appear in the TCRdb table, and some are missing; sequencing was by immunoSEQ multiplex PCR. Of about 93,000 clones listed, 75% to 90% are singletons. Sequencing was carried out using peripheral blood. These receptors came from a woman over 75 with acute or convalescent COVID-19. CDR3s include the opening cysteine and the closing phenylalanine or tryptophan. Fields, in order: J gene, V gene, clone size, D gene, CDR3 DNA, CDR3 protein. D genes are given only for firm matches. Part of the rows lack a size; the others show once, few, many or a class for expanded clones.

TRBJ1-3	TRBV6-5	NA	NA	TGTGCCAGCAGTTACCTCCCGGGAAACACCATATATTTT	CASSYLPGNTIYF
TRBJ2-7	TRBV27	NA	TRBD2	TGTGCCAGCAGTTTGGGACTAGCGGGGGCCCCCGAGTACTTC	CASSLGLAGAPEYF
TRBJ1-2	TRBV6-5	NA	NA	TGTGCCAGCACCTCGGGATATGGCTACACCTTC	CASTSGYGYTF
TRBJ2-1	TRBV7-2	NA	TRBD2	TGTGCCAGCAGCTCACGGGGGACTACCTTCTCCAATGAGCAGTTCTTC	CASSSRGTTFSNEQFF
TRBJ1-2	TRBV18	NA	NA	TGTGCCAGCTCAGATACTTCTGGGGCAGGCGGTGGCTACACCTTC	CASSDTSGAGGGYTF
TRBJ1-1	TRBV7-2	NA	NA	TGTGCCAGCAGCTTAGTGGGGGGGCGAAGGACTGAAGCTTTCTTT	CASSLVGGRRTEAFF
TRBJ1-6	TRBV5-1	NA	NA	TGCGCCAGCAGCCTGGAGGGGCGTAATTCACCCCTCCACTTT	CASSLEGRNSPLHF
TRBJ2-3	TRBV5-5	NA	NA	TGTGCCAGCAGCGGGAGGTGGGCGGGCACAGATACGCAGTATTTT	CASSGRWAGTDTQYF
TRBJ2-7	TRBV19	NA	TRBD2	TGTGCCAGTGCCCCGTGGGAGGGAGGGTCCTACGAGCAGTACTTC	CASAPWEGGSYEQYF
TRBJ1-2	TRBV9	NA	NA	TGTGCCAGCAGCGGGACAATGACTAACTATGGCTACACCTTC	CASSGTMTNYGYTF
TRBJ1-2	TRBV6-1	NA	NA	TGTGCCAGCAGTGAACCTCAGGGTCGCTATGGCTACACCTTC	CASSEPQGRYGYTF
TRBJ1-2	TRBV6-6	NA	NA	TGTGCCAGCAGTTACTCGATTCGGGGACGGGAGGATGGCTACACCTTC	CASSYSIRGREDGYTF
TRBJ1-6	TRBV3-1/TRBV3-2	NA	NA	TGTGCCGCGGCGGGGGGCAATTCACCCCTCCACTTT	CAAAGGNSPLHF
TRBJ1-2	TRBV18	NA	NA	TGTGCCAGCTCACCAGAGACAGACTATGGCTACACCTTC	CASSPETDYGYTF
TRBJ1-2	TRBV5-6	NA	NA	TGTGCCAGCAGCTTAACAGGGTTGTATGGCTACACCTTC	CASSLTGLYGYTF
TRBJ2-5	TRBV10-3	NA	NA	TGTGCCATCAGTGAGTCGACGCGGCCAGGGGAGACCCAGTACTTC	CAISESTRPGETQYF
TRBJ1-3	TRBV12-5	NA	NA	TGTGCTAGTGGTTTGGTACTCAGGGACTCTGGAAACACCATATATTTT	CASGLVLRDSGNTIYF
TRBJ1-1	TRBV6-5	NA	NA	TGTGCCACGGGGAGGGCAGAGAACACTGAAGCTTTCTTT	CATGRAENTEAFF
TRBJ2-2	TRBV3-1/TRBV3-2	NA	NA	TGTGCCAGCAGCCAGAGTCCCGGGGAGCTGTTTTTT	CASSQSPGELFF
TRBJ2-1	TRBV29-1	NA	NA	TGCAGCGTTCCAGGGGTTACCGATGAGCAGTTCTTC	CSVPGVTDEQFF
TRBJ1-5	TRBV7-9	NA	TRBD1	TGTGCCAGCAGCCTTATTAGCGGACAGGGGGCTGGGCAGCCCCAGCATTTT	CASSLISGQGAGQPQHF
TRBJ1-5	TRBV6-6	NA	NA	TGTGCCAGCAGTAAGAACCCTCAGGGTAGTCAGCCCCAGCATTTT	CASSKNPQGSQPQHF
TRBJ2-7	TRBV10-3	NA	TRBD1	TGTGCCACCGGGACAGGGCGGTACGAGCAGTACTTC	CATGTGRYEQYF
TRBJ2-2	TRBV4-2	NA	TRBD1	TGTGCCAGCAGCCAAGTCCCGGGACAGGGGGTTATCGGGGAGCTGTTTTTT	CASSQVPGQGVIGELFF
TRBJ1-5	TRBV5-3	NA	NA	TGTGCCAGAAGCTTCCTACAGGGCAATCAGCCCCAGCATTTT	CARSFLQGNQPQHF
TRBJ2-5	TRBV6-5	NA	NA	TGTGCCAGCAGTTACTCTCGGCAGGGGCAGGGGACCCAGTACTTC	CASSYSRQGQGTQYF
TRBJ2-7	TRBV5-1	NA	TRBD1	TGCGCCAGCAGCTTGGGGGGACAGGGCGCACACGAGCAGTACTTC	CASSLGGQGAHEQYF
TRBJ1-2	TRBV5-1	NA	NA	TGCGCCAGCAGCCTACAGGGAAGCTATGGCTACACCTTC	CASSLQGSYGYTF
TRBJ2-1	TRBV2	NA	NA	TGTGCCAGCAGGGCGGGAAGTACCCCTGAGCAGTTCTTC	CASRAGSTPEQFF
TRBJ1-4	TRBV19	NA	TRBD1	TGTGCCAGTAGTGCCGGGGACAGATCTAATGAAAAACTGTTTTTT	CASSAGDRSNEKLFF
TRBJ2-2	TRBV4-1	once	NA	TGCGCCAGCAGCCAAAAGGGGGACGGAAGCACCGGGGAGCTGTTTTTT	CASSQKGDGSTGELFF
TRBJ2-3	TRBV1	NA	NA	TGCACCAGCAGCCACCCAGGACTAGCGGGTTGTTCAGATACGCAGTATTTT	CTSSHPGLAGCSDTQYF
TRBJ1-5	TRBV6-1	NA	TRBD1	TGTGCCAGCAGTGAAAACAGGGGCGAACGTCAGCCCCAGCATTTT	CASSENRGERQPQHF
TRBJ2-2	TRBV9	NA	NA	TGTGCCAGCAGCGTAGGGGTGGCGGTAAACACCGGGGAGCTGTTTTTT	CASSVGVAVNTGELFF
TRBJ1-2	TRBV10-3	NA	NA	TGTGCCATCAGTGAGCCTGCGGGGGGCCACTATGGCTACACCTTC	CAISEPAGGHYGYTF
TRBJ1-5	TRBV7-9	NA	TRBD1	TGTGCCAGCAGCCAGGGGACAGGGCCCGAGCCCCAGCATTTT	CASSQGTGPEPQHF
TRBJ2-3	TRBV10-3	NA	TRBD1	TGTGCCATCAGTGACCCTAAAGGGACAGCCCCTAGCACAGATACGCAGTATTTT	CAISDPKGTAPSTDTQYF
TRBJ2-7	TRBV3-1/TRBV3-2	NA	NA	TGTGCCAGCAGCCGAGAGGGGCGTTTGGGGCACGAGCAGTACTTC	CASSREGRLGHEQYF
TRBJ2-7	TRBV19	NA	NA	TGTGCCAGTAGTATGGGCCCGAGGGCCCTCGAGCAGTACTTC	CASSMGPRALEQYF
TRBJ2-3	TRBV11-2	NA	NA	TGTGCCAGCAGCTTAGACAGGCGGGGAGATACGCAGTATTTT	CASSLDRRGDTQYF
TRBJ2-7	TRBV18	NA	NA	TGTGCCAGCTCGAAAGATCAGGCCTACGAGCAGTACTTC	CASSKDQAYEQYF
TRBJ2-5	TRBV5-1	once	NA	TGCGCCAGCAGCTTGGCCACAGGGAGGGGGGAGACCCAGTACTTC	CASSLATGRGETQYF
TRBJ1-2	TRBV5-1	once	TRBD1	TGCGCCAGCAGCTTGGCGGAGGGGGCGCGTGTAGGCTACACCTTC	CASSLAEGARVGYTF
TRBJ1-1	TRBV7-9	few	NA	TGTGCCAGCAGCTTAGCAGCAGGGAACACTGAAGCTTTCTTT	CASSLAAGNTEAFF
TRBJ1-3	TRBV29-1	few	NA	TGCAGCGTTGTTGGCACCAGCTCTGGAAACACCATATATTTT	CSVVGTSSGNTIYF
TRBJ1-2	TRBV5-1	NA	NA	TGCGCCAGCAGCTTGGCAACCACAGGGTATGGTGGCTACACCTTC	CASSLATTGYGGYTF
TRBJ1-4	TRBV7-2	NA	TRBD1	TGTGCCAGCAGCTTAAGGACAGGGGGAGGTGAAAAACTGTTTTTT	CASSLRTGGGEKLFF